This TCR beta chain came from a study of cytomegalovirus exposure and HLA in healthy donors. Study-level findings and limits: For cytomegalovirus status, the classifier reportedly gave diagnoses with high specificity and sensitivity. Immune exposure information comprised only CMV serostatus. Trimming of TCR beta V- and J-genes showed a link, identified in a later analysis, to a missense DCLRE1C variant.

60 Vbeta and 13 Jbeta primers were used in PCR. Original handling: Per a later analysis, the number of unique TCR beta chains was around 80 million, of which 8.5 million to 11 million were shared. The table came from immunoSEQ multiplex PCR; TCRdb's copy has only in-frame clones and leaves some out. The V and J calls and clone size come from that table; D and trimming were worked out from the DNA. Of around 170,000 clones in the sample, roughly 85% were seen once. The CDR3 is 15 residues long. V lost 3 bases to trimming and J lost 6 bases; unmatched junction nucleotides: 7. Germline values: CDR1 SGHRS, CDR2 YFSETQ. As to this clone: Its target is unknown.

The clonotype comes from a woman aged 35 to 49 in good health and CMV-seronegative. The chain has TRBV5-1 and TRBJ1-5; 9 positions match TRBD1. The sequenced sample consisted of PBMCs. This chain's CDR3 is CASSSGDREGQPQHF. Written as DNA, the CDR3 is TGCGCCAGCAGCTCGGGGGACAGGGAAGGTCAGCCCCAGCATTTT.